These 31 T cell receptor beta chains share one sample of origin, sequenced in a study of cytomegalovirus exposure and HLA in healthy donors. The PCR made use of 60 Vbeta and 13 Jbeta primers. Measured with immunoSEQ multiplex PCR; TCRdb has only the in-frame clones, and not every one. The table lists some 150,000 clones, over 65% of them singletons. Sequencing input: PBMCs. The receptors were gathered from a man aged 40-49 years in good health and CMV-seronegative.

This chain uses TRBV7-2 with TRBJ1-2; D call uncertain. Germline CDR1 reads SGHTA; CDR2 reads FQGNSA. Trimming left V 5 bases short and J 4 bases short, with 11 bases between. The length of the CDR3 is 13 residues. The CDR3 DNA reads TGTGCCAGCAGCGCAGGCGGGTTCTATGGCTACACCTTC. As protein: CASSAGGFYGYTF.

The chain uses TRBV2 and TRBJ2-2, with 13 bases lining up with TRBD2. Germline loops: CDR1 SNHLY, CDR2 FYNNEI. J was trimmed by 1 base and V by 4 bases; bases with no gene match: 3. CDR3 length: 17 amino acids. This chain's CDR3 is CASSGLAGGGNTGELFF. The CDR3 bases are TGTGCCAGCAGTGGACTAGCGGGAGGAGGGAACACCGGGGAGCTGTTTTTT.

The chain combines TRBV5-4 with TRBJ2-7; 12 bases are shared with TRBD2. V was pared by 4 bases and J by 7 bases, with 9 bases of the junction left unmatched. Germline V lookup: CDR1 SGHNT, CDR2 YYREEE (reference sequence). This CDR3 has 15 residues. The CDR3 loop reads CASSTTSGGPGEQYF. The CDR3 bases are TGTGCCAGCAGCACAACTAGCGGGGGGCCCGGGGAGCAGTACTTC.

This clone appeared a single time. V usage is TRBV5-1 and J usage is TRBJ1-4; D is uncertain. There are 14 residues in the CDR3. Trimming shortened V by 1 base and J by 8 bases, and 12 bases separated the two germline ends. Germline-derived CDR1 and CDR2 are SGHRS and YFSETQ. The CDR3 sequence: CASSLYGVDEKLFF. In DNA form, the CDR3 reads TGCGCCAGCAGCTTGTACGGGGTTGACGAAAAACTGTTTTTT. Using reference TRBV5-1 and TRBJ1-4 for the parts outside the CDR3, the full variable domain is KAGVTQTPRYLIKTRGQQVTLSCSPISGHRSVSWYQQTPGQGLQFLFEYFSETQRNKGNFPGRFSGRQFSNSRSEMNVSTLELGDSALYLCASSLYGVDEKLFFGSGTQLSVL.

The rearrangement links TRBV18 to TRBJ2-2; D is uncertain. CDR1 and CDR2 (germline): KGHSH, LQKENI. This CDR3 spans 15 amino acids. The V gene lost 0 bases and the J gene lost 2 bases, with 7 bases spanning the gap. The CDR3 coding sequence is TGTGCCAGCTCACCACCATCTGTTAACACCGGGGAGCTGTTTTTT. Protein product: CASSPPSVNTGELFF. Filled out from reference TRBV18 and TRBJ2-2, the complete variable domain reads NAGVMQNPRHLVRRRGQEARLRCSPMKGHSHVYWYRQLPEEGLKFMVYLQKENIIDESGMPKERFSAEFPKEGPSILRIQQVVRGDSAAYFCASSPPSVNTGELFFGEGSRLTVL.

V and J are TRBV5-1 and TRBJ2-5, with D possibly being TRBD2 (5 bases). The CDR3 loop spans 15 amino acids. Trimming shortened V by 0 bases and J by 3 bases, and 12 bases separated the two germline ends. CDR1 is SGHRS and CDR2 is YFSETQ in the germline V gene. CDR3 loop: CASSLGVELEETQYF. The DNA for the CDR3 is TGCGCCAGCAGCTTGGGGGTGGAACTAGAAGAGACCCAGTACTTC.

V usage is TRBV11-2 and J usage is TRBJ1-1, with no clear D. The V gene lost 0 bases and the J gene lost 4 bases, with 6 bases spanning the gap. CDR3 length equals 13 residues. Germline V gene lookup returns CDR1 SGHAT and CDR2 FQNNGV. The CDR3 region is CASSLERVTEAFF. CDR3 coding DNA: TGTGCCAGCAGCTTAGAGAGGGTCACTGAAGCTTTCTTT. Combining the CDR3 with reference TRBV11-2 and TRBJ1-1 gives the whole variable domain EAGVAQSPRYKIIEKRQSVAFWCNPISGHATLYWYQQILGQGPKLLIQFQNNGVVDDSQLPKDRFSAERLKGVDSTLKIQPAKLEDSAVYLCASSLERVTEAFFGQGTRLTVV.

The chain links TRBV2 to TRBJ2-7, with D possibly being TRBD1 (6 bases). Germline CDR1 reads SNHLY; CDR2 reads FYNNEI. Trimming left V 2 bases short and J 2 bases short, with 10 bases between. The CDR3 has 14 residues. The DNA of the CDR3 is TGTGCCAGCAGTGAAACAGGGTCGGCCTACGAGCAGTACTTC. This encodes CASSETGSAYEQYF.

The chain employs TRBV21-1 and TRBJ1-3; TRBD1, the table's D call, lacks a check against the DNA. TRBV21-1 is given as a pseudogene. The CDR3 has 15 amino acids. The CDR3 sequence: CASSATGGDGNTIYF. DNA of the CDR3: TGTGCCAGCAGCGCGACAGGGGGCGATGGAAACACCATATATTTT.

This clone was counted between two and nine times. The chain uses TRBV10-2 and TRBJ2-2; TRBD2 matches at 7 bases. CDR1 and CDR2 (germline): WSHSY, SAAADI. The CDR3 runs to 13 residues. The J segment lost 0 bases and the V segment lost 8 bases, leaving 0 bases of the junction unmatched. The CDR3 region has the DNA TGCGCCAGCGGGGGGGCGAACACCGGGGAGCTGTTTTTT. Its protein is CASGGANTGELFF.

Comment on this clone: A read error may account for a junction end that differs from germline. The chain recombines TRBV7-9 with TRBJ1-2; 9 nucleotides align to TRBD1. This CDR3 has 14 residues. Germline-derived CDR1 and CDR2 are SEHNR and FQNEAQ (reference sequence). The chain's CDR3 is CSSRSGQGSYGYTF. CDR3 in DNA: TGTTCCAGCAGGTCGGGACAGGGCAGCTATGGCTACACCTTC.

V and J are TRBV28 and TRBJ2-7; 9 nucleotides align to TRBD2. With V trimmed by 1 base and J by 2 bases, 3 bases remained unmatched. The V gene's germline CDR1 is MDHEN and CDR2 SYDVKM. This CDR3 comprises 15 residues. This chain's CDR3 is CASSLYGGGAYEQYF. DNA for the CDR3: TGTGCCAGCAGTTTATACGGCGGGGGGGCCTACGAGCAGTACTTC.

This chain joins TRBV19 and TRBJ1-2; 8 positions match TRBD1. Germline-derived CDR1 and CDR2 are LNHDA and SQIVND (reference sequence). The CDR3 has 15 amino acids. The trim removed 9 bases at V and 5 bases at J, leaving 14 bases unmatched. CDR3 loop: CASTPDRAKWYGYTF. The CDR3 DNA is TGTGCCAGCACCCCGGACAGGGCAAAATGGTATGGCTACACCTTC.

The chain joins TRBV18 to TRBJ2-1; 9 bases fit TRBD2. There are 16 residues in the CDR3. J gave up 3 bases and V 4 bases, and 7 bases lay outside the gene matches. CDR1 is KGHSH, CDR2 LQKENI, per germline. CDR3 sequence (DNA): TGTGCCAGCTCACTGGATCTAGCGGGGAACTACAATGAGCAGTTCTTC. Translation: CASSLDLAGNYNEQFF.

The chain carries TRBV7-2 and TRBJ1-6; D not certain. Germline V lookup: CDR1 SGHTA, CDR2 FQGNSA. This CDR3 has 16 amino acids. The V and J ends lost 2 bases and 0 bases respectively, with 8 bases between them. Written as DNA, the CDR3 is TGTGCCAGCAGCTTAATGGTGGCCTCCTATAATTCACCCCTCCACTTT. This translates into CASSLMVASYNSPLHF.

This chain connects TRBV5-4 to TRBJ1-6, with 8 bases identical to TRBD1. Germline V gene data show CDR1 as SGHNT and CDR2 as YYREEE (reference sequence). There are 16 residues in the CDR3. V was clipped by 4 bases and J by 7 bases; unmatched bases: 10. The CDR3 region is CASSRHGDRSNSPLHF. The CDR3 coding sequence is TGTGCCAGCAGCCGACATGGGGACAGGTCCAATTCACCCCTCCACTTT.

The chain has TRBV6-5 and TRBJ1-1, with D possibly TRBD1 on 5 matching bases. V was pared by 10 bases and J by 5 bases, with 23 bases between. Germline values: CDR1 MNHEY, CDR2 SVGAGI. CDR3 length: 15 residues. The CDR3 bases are TGTGCCACTAAACCGTGGGGGAGGGTAGGGACTGAAGCTTTCTTT. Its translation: CATKPWGRVGTEAFF.

CDR3 DNA: TGCGCCAGCAGATTCGGGGGGACAGGGTACGACGAGCAGTACTTC. Translation: CASRFGGTGYDEQYF. The J gene is TRBJ2-7, the V gene TRBV5-1; 9 nucleotides agree with TRBD1. V lost 5 bases and J lost 5; bases outside the gene matches: 11. The CDR3 consists of 15 residues. CDR1 SGHRS and CDR2 YFSETQ come from the germline V gene.

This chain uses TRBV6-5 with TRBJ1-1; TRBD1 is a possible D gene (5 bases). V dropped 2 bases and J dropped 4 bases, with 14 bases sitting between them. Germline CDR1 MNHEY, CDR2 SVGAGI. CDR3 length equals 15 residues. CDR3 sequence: CASSYDRLASTEAFF. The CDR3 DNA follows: TGTGCCAGCAGTTACGACAGACTGGCGTCCACTGAAGCTTTCTTT.

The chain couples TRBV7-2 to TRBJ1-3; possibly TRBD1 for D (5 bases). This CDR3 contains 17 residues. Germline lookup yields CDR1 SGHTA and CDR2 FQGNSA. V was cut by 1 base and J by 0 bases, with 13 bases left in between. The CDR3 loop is CASSLGGSLSSGNTIYF. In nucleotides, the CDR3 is TGTGCCAGCAGCTTAGGGGGCTCTCTGAGCTCTGGAAACACCATATATTTT.

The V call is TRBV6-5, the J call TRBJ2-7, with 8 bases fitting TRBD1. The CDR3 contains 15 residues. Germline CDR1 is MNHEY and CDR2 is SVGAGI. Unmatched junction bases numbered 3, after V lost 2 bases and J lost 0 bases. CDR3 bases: TGTGCCAGCAGTTACATACAGGGGGGCTCCTACGAGCAGTACTTC. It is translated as CASSYIQGGSYEQYF.

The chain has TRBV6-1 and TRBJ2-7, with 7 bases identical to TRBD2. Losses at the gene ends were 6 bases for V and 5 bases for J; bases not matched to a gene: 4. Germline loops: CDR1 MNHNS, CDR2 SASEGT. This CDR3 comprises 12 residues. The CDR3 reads CASRGGSDEQYF. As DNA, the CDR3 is TGTGCCAGCAGGGGAGGGAGCGACGAGCAGTACTTC.

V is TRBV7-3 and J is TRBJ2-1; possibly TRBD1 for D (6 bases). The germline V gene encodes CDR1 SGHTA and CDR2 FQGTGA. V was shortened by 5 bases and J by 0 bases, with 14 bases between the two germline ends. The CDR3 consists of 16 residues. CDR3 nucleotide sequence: TGTGCCAGCAGCCTGGGACACCAGAGCTCCTACAATGAGCAGTTCTTC. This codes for CASSLGHQSSYNEQFF.

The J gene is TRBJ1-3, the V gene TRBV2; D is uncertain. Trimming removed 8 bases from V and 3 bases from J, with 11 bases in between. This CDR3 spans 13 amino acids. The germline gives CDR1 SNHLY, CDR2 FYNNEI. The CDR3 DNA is TGTGCCAGCGTTTACGGGGTTGGAAACACCATATATTTT. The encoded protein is CASVYGVGNTIYF.

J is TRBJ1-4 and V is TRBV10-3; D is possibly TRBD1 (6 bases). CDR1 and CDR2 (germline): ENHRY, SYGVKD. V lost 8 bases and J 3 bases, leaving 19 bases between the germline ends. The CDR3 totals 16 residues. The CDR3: CAIASGGRGANEKLFF. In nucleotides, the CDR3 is TGTGCCATCGCAAGCGGGGGGCGCGGGGCTAATGAAAAACTGTTTTTT.

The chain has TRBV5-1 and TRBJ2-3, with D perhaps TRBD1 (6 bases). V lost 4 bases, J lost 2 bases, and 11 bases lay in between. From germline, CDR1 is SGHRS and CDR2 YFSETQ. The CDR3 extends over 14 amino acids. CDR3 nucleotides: TGCGCCAGCAGCCTAGGACAGCTCACAGATACGCAGTATTTT. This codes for CASSLGQLTDTQYF.

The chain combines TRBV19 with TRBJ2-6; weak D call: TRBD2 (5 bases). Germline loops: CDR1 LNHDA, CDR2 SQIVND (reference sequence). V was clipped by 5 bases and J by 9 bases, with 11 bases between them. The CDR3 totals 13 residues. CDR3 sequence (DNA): TGTGCCAGTAGTGGTTCCGGAGGCAACGTCCTGACTTTC. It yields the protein CASSGSGGNVLTF.

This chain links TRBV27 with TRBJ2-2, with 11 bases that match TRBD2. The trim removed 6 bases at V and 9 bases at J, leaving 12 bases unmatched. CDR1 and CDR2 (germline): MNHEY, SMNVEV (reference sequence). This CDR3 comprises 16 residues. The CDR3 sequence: CASSKGTSGPRRELFF. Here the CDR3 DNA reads TGTGCCAGCAGCAAAGGGACTAGCGGACCCCGGAGGGAGCTGTTTTTT.

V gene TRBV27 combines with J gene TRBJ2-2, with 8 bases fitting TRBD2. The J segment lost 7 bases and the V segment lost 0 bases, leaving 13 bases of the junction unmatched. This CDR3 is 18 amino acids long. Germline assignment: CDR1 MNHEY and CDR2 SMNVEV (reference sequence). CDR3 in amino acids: CASSLSPPAGVVSGELFF. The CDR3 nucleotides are TGTGCCAGCAGTTTATCGCCCCCAGCGGGAGTCGTCAGCGGGGAGCTGTTTTTT.

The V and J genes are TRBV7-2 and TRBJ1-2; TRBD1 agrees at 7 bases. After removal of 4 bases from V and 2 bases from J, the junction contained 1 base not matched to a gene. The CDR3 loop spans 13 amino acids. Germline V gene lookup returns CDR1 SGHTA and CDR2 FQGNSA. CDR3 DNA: TGTGCCAGCAGCTCCAGGGGGAACTATGGCTACACCTTC. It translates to CASSSRGNYGYTF.

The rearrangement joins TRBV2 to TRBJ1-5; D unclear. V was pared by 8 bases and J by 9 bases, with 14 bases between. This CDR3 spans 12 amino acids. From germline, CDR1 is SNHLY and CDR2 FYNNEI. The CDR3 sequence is CASQLPPGPQHF. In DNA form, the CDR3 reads TGTGCCAGCCAACTTCCTCCGGGGCCCCAGCATTTT.